This entry describes one T cell receptor beta chain. This sample is drawn from a study of T cell responses to AZD1222 COVID-19 vaccine. Assay: immunoSEQ multiplex PCR; the TCRdb copy retains only in-frame clones and omits some. The sample has approximately 100,000 clones; over 75% are singletons. The CDR3 spans 14 residues. V was shortened by 3 bases and J by 8 bases, with 14 bases between the two germline ends. Germline V gene lookup returns CDR1 KGHDR and CDR2 SFDVKD. The sequence derives from an adult who received the AZD1222 COVID-19 vaccine. The chain has TRBV24-1 and TRBJ2-3; the D gene is possibly TRBD1 (6 bases). This material consisted of peripheral blood, taken 28 days after the second AZD1222 dose. CDR3 region: CATSDRDRSVTQYF. Here the CDR3 DNA reads TGTGCCACCAGTGATCGTGACAGGTCTGTTACGCAGTATTTT.